The entry below describes one T cell receptor (beta chain). This clonotype was observed many times. This receptor's antigen is unknown. There are no base qualities to consult, and no much larger clone falls within one base. The data were taken from a study of T-cell reconstitution after alpha-beta-depleted transplantation in children (dated by TCRdb to between 2015 and 2016). Describing the broader study: Using TCR repertoire profiling, the study followed T-cell immune reconstitution in a quantitative way in children after TCRalphabeta/CD19-depleted allogeneic hematopoietic cell transplantation. What the authors observed across the whole study: In some patients, the high TCRbeta diversity seen at day 60 was put down to recipient T cells and intrathymic progenitors that had survived conditioning. The apparently early recovery of alphabetaT-cell counts about two months after transplant reportedly depended on only several hundred rapidly expanded clones that came from non-depleted graft cells. Over the following months the frequencies of hyperexpanded clones went down, and after one year T-cell counts and TCRbeta diversity were mostly credited to newly produced T cells.

The library came from PCR. This sample was sequenced with an Illumina HiSeq 2500. TCR libraries were prepared with molecular barcoding, using unique molecular identifiers to normalize TCRbeta repertoire quantification. In TCRdb, the public reads were trimmed at Q25 with fastp and aligned with MiXCR, with productive beta chains retained. Identical CDR3 protein sequences are pooled into one entry, listed with their most common genes and DNA. The sample table shows some 290,000 distinct CDR3 sequences, and approximately 23% are seen once. Of the sample, roughly 9.7% is held by the ten largest clones. The intended sense of this specimen's treatment or condition label: allogeneic hematopoietic cell transplantation with graft depleted of TCRalphabeta T cells and CD19 B cells. The children who served as transplant recipients had been given grafts of TCRalphabeta/CD19-depleted allogeneic hematopoietic cells.

V loses 5 bases, J loses 6 bases, and the germline ends lie 25 bases apart. The CDR3, from cysteine to phenylalanine, totals 18 residues. Only CDR3 DNA is held: 54 bases, read in frame from base 1. According to the germline V gene, CDR1 reads MGHRA and CDR2 reads YSYEKL. This specimen consisted of PBMCs, mostly from graft donor cells, obtained 180 days after TCRalphabeta/CD19-depleted stem cell transplant. The receptor was isolated from a male patient younger than 18 who had a stem cell transplant for acute lymphoblastic leukemia, so the T cells may come from the graft donor. The sequence links TRBV4-1 to TRBJ2-2, with the D segment possibly TRBD1 or TRBD2, each aligning over 5 bases. The CDR3 protein: CASSSPGAFDFPSGELFF. The DNA sequence is given as TGCGCCAGCAGCTCCCCCGGGGCCTTTGACTTTCCCTCCGGGGAGCTGTTTTTT.